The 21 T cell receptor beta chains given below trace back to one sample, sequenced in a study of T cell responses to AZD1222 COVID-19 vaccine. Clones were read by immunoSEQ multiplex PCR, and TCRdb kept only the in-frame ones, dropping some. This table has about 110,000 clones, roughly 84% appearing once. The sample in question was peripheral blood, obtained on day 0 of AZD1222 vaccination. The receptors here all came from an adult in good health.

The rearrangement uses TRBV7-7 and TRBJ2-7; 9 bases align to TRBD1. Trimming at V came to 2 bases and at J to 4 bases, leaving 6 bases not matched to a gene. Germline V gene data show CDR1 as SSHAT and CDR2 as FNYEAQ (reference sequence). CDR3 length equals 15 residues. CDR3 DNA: TGTGCCAGCAGCTTAAGTACTGGGACAGGGTACGAGCAGTACTTC. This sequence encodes CASSLSTGTGYEQYF.

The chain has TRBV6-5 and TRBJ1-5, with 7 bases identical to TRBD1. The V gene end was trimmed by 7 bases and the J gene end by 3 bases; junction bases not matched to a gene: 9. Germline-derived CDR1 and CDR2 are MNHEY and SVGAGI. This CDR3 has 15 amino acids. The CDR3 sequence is CASTSGGRNNQPQHF. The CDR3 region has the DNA TGTGCCAGCACCTCAGGGGGAAGAAACAATCAGCCCCAGCATTTT.

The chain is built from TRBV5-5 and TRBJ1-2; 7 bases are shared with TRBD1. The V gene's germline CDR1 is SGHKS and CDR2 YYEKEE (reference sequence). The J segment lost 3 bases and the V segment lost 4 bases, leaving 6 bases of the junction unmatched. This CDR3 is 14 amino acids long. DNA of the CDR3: TGTGCCAGCAGCCGCGGGGACAGCCACTATGGCTACACCTTC. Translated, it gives CASSRGDSHYGYTF. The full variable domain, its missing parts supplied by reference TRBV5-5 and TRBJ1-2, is DAGVTQSPTHLIKTRGQQVTLRCSPISGHKSVSWYQQVLGQGPQFIFQYYEKEERGRGNFPDRFSARQFPNYSSELNVNALLLGDSALYLCASSRGDSHYGYTFGSGTRLTVV.

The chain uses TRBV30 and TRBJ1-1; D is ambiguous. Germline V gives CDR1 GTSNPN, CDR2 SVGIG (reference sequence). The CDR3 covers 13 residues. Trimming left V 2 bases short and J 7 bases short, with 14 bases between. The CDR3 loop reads CAWSMGIPGEAFF. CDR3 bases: TGTGCCTGGAGTATGGGTATCCCTGGTGAAGCTTTCTTT.

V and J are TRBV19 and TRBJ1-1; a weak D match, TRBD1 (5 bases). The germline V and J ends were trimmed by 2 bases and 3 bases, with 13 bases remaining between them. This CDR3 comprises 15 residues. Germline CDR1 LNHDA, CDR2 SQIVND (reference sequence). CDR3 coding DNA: TGTGCCAGTAGTATAATAGGTCAGGGTTACACTGAAGCTTTCTTT. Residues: CASSIIGQGYTEAFF. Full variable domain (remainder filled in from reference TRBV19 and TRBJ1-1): DGGITQSPKYLFRKEGQNVTLSCEQNLNHDAMYWYRQDPGQGLRLIYYSQIVNDFQKGDIAEGYSVSREKKESFPLTVTSAQKNPTAFYLCASSIIGQGYTEAFFGQGTRLTVV.

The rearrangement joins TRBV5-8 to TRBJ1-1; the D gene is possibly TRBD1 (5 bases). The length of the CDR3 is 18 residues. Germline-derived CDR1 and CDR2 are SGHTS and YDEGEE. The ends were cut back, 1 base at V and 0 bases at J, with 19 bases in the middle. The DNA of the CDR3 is TGTGCCAGCAGCTTGTATACTTCGACAGCCGTTATGAACACTGAAGCTTTCTTT. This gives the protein CASSLYTSTAVMNTEAFF.

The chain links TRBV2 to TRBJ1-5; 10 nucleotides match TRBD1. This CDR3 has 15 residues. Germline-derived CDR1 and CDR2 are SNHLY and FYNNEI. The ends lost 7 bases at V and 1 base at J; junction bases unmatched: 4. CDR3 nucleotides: TGTGCCAGCATCCAGGACAGGGGGAGCAATCAGCCCCAGCATTTT. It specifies CASIQDRGSNQPQHF.

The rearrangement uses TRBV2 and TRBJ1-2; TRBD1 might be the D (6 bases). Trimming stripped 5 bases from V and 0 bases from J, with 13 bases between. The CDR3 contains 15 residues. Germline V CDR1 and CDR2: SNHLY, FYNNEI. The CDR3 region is CASSTRQEANYGYTF. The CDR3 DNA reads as TGTGCCAGCAGTACCCGACAGGAAGCTAACTATGGCTACACCTTC.

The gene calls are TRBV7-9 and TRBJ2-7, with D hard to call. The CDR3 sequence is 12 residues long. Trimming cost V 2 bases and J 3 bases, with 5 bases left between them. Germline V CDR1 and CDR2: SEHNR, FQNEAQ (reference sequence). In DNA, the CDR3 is TGTGCCAGCAGCTTATACAGCTACGAGCAGTACTTC. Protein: CASSLYSYEQYF.

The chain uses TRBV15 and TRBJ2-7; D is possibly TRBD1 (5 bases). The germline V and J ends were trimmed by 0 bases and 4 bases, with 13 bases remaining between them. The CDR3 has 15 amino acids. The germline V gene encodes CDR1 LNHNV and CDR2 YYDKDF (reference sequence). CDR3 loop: CATSRDLTTGYEQYF. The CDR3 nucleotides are TGTGCCACCAGCAGAGACCTAACCACAGGTTACGAGCAGTACTTC.

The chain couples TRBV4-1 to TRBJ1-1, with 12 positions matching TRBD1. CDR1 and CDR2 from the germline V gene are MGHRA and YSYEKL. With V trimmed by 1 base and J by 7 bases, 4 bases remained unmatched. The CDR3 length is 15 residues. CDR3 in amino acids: CASSQGGQGAGEAFF. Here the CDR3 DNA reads TGCGCCAGCAGCCAAGGGGGACAGGGGGCCGGTGAAGCTTTCTTT.

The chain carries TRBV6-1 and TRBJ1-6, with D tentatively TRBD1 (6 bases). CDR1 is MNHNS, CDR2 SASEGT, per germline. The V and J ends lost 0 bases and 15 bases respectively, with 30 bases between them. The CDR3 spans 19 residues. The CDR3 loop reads CASSEASDSPGGPNPGLHF. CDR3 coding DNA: TGTGCCAGCAGTGAAGCGTCCGACAGTCCGGGGGGGCCCAACCCAGGCCTCCACTTT.

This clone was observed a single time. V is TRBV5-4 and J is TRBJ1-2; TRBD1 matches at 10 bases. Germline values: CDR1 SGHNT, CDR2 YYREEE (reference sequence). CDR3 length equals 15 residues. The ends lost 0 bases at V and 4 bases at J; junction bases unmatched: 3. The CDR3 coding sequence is TGTGCCAGCAGCTTGGAGGGGACAGGGGTCTATGGCTACACCTTC. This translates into CASSLEGTGVYGYTF. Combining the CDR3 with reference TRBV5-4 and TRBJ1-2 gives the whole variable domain ETGVTQSPTHLIKTRGQQVTLRCSSQSGHNTVSWYQQALGQGPQFIFQYYREEENGRGNFPPRFSGLQFPNYSSELNVNALELDDSALYLCASSLEGTGVYGYTFGSGTRLTVV.

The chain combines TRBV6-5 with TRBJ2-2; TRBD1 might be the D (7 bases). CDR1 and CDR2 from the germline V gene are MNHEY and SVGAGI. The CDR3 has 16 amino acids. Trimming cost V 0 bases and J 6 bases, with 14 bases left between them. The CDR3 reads CASSYSSRGVAGELFF. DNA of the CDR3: TGTGCCAGCAGTTACTCGAGCAGGGGGGTTGCCGGGGAGCTGTTTTTT.

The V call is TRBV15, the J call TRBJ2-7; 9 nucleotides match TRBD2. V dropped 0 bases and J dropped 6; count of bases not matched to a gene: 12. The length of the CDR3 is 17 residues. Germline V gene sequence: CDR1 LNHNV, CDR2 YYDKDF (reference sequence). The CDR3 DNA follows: TGTGCCACCAGCAGAGATCTGGGCGGGGGGGTAGTTTCCGAGCAGTACTTC. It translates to CATSRDLGGGVVSEQYF.

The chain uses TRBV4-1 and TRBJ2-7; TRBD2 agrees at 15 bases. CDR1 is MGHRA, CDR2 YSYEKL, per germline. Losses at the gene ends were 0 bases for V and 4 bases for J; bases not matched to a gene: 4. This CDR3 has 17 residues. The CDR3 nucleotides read TGCGCCAGCAGCCAAGACGGACTAGCGGGGGGGCCTTACGAGCAGTACTTC. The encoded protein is CASSQDGLAGGPYEQYF.

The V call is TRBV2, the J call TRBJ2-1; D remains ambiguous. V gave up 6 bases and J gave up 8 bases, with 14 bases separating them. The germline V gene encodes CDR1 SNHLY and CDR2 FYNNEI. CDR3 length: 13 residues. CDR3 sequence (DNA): TGTGCCAGCAGAAAAATTAGTCGCGATGAGCAGTTCTTC. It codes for CASRKISRDEQFF.

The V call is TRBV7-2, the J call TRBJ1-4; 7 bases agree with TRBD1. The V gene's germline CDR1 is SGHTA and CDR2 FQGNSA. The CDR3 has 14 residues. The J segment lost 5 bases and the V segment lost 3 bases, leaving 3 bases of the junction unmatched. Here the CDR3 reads CASSLGQLNEKLFF. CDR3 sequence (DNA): TGTGCCAGCAGCTTGGGACAGTTAAATGAAAAACTGTTTTTT.

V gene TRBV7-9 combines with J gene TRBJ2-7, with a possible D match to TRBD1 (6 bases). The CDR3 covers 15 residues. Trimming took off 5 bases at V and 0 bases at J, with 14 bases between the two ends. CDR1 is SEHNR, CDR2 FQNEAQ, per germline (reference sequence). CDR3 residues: CASSIVQGNSYEQYF. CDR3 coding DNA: TGTGCCAGCAGCATAGTACAGGGTAACTCCTACGAGCAGTACTTC.

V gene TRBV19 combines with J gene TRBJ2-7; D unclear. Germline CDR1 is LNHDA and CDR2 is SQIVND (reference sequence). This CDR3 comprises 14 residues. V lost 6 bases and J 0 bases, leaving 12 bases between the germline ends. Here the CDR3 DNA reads TGTGCCAGTAGCGGAAGACCTAGCTCCTACGAGCAGTACTTC. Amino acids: CASSGRPSSYEQYF.

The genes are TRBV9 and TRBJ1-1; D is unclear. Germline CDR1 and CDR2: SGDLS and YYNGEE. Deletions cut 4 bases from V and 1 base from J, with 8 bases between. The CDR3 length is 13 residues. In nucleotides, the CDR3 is TGTGCCAGCAGCCTCGGGTCGAACACTGAAGCTTTCTTT. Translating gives CASSLGSNTEAFF.